Shown below are 32 T cell receptor beta chains from a single sample sequenced in a study of spatial heterogeneity in lung cancer (dated by TCRdb to between 2017 and 2020). Read against the paper, the sample's time point label means: sample taken at primary tumor resection. Libraries came from 5' RACE. The instrument given in TCRdb is NextSeq 500. The raw public reads went through TCRdb reprocessing: fastp at Q25, MiXCR clone calling, in-frame beta chains kept. Rows are unified per CDR3 protein, each entry keeping the most common DNA and genes. The table for this sample lists 90,000 to 95,000 distinct CDR3 sequences; more than 10% of them were counted only once. The ten biggest clones cover roughly two fifths of the sample. Material: PBMCs, obtained at surgery. These receptors originate from a male donor with early-stage non-small cell lung cancer.

CDR3 nucleotides: TGCAGCGTTGAAGCCGACACCTACGAGCAGTACTTC. It codes for CSVEADTYEQYF. This rearrangement joins TRBV29-1 to TRBJ2-7; D is unresolved. Germline V gene lookup returns CDR1 SQVTM and CDR2 ANQGSEA. This CDR3 has 12 residues. Trimming removed 1 base from V and 2 bases from J, with 6 bases in between.

The table lists this clonotype with a few counts. The rearrangement links TRBV7-9 to TRBJ2-1; 8 bases agree with TRBD2. Germline CDR1 and CDR2: SEHNR and FQNEAQ (reference sequence). V lost 6 bases and J lost 6; bases outside the gene matches: 4. The CDR3 is made up of 13 amino acids. Here the CDR3 reads CASSVAGSNEQFF. CDR3 bases: TGTGCCAGCAGTGTAGCGGGGTCCAATGAGCAGTTCTTC.

The chain couples TRBV6-2 or TRBV6-3 to TRBJ1-2; maybe TRBD1 (5 bases). V was trimmed by 7 bases and J by 0 bases, leaving 15 bases between them. In germline, CDR1 is MNHEY, CDR2 SVGEGT. The CDR3 contains 15 residues. Here the CDR3 DNA reads TGTGCCAGCACCGATTACAGGAGGTCTAACTATGGCTACACCTTC. Translating gives CASTDYRRSNYGYTF.

This clonotype was detected many times. Written as DNA, the CDR3 is TGTGCCAGCAGCTTGGACAGCACCATATATTTT. It encodes CASSLDSTIYF. The chain links TRBV7-2 to TRBJ1-3, with a possible D match to TRBD1 (6 bases). V shed 3 bases and J shed 9 bases, with 6 bases lying between them. Germline lookup yields CDR1 SGHTA and CDR2 FQGNSA. The CDR3 spans 11 residues.

This chain joins TRBV5-5 and TRBJ2-7; D may be TRBD2 (7 bases). The germline CDR1 and CDR2 sequences are SGHKS and YYEKEE (reference sequence). V shed 3 bases and J shed 3 bases, with 16 bases lying between them. This CDR3 contains 15 residues. CDR3: CASSSLAEGGYEQYF. As DNA, the CDR3 is TGTGCCAGCAGCTCCCTAGCGGAAGGGGGCTACGAGCAGTACTTC.

Within the sample, this clonotype is medium-sized. V usage is TRBV7-9 and J usage is TRBJ2-1, with D perhaps matching TRBD2 (7 bases). Germline V gene sequence: CDR1 SEHNR, CDR2 FQNEAQ (reference sequence). The CDR3 is 19 amino acids. The V and J ends lost 5 bases and 5 bases respectively, with 28 bases between them. Here the CDR3 reads CASSPGDLGRERSHNEQFF. In nucleotides, the CDR3 is TGTGCCAGCAGCCCAGGGGATTTGGGGCGGGAGAGGTCACACAATGAGCAGTTCTTC.

V and J are TRBV20-1 and TRBJ2-7; D not resolved. Between the trimmed V and J ends, which lost 6 bases and 3 bases, there was a span of 12 bases. From germline, CDR1 is DFQATT and CDR2 SNEGSKA (reference sequence). The CDR3 contains 12 residues. The CDR3 loop is CSAPRLGYEQYF. In DNA form, the CDR3 reads TGCAGTGCCCCCCGGTTGGGCTACGAGCAGTACTTC.

The rearrangement uses TRBV4-3 and TRBJ2-3, with 8 bases fitting TRBD2. CDR3 size: 17 residues. After removal of 6 bases from V and 1 base from J, the junction contained 12 bases not matched to a gene. Germline values: CDR1 LGHNA, CDR2 YSLEER. In DNA form, the CDR3 reads TGCGCCAGCAGTGAAAGGGCCAGCGGGAGTGGCACAGATACGCAGTATTTT. The encoded protein is CASSERASGSGTDTQYF.

There are many counts of this clonotype. The V gene is TRBV28, the J gene TRBJ1-5; D is uncertain. Germline assignment: CDR1 MDHEN and CDR2 SYDVKM. Trimming took off 2 bases at V and 5 bases at J, with 13 bases between the two ends. The CDR3 has 15 residues. The CDR3 loop reads CASSLDGLGDQPQHF. The CDR3 region has the DNA TGTGCCAGCAGTTTAGATGGACTAGGCGATCAGCCCCAGCATTTT.

This chain connects TRBV20-1 to TRBJ2-3; 7 nucleotides align to TRBD2. The V gene's germline CDR1 is DFQATT and CDR2 SNEGSKA (reference sequence). This CDR3 is 14 amino acids long. V shed 1 base, J shed 6 bases, and the junction held 7 bases outside the gene matches. The CDR3 DNA reads as TGCAGTGCTAGAGCTGGGGGGGGTATGGATACGCAGTATTTT. This encodes CSARAGGGMDTQYF.

V usage is TRBV30 and J usage is TRBJ2-1; 11 positions match TRBD1. J gave up 9 bases and V 7 bases, and 5 bases lay outside the gene matches. The germline CDR1 and CDR2 sequences are GTSNPN and SVGIG (reference sequence). The CDR3 contains 12 residues. The CDR3 coding sequence is TGTGCCTCGGACAGGGGGCGTTCTGAGCAGTTCTTC. It specifies CASDRGRSEQFF.

The genes are TRBV2 and TRBJ2-3, with 7 bases matching TRBD1. V shed 5 bases, J shed 2 bases, and the junction held 4 bases outside the gene matches. This CDR3 is built from 14 residues. Germline CDR1 is SNHLY and CDR2 is FYNNEI. The CDR3: CASSPQGDTDTQYF. DNA for the CDR3: TGTGCCAGCAGTCCCCAGGGGGACACAGATACGCAGTATTTT.

The V and J genes are TRBV3-1 and TRBJ2-7; D call uncertain. CDR3 length equals 14 residues. Trimming stripped 0 bases from V and 3 bases from J, with 9 bases between. Looked up from germline, CDR1 is LGHDT and CDR2 is YNNKEL (reference sequence). CDR3 nucleotide sequence: TGTGCCAGCAGCCAAGATCAGGCTGTCTACGAGCAGTACTTC. Its translation: CASSQDQAVYEQYF.

This clonotype was seen at least ten times. V gene TRBV6-1 combines with J gene TRBJ2-7; no reliable D call. Germline V lookup: CDR1 MNHNS, CDR2 SASEGT. V was cut by 2 bases and J by 3 bases, with 5 bases left in between. The CDR3 has 12 amino acids. CDR3 protein: CASSERNYEQYF. The CDR3 bases are TGTGCCAGCAGTGAACGGAACTACGAGCAGTACTTC.

The chain is built from TRBV4-3 and TRBJ2-7; D gene uncertain. The CDR3 contains 16 residues. Germline assignment: CDR1 LGHNA and CDR2 YSLEER. Trimming took off 0 bases at V and 3 bases at J, with 15 bases between the two ends. CDR3 loop: CASSQDPRPQNYEQYF. The DNA for the CDR3 is TGCGCCAGCAGCCAAGATCCCCGGCCCCAGAACTACGAGCAGTACTTC.

The V and J genes are TRBV7-2 and TRBJ1-2; D gene unclear. The germline V and J ends were trimmed by 2 bases and 0 bases, with 7 bases remaining between them. The CDR3 runs to 14 residues. Germline CDR1 is SGHTA and CDR2 is FQGNSA. This CDR3 reads CASSLRRSNYGYTF. DNA for the CDR3: TGTGCCAGCAGCTTACGACGATCTAACTATGGCTACACCTTC.

This chain connects TRBV2 to TRBJ2-7, with 7 bases fitting TRBD1. Germline assignment: CDR1 SNHLY and CDR2 FYNNEI. The CDR3 is 14 amino acids. Unmatched junction bases numbered 5, after V lost 5 bases and J lost 1 base. The CDR3 spells CASSLGQTSYEQYF. The CDR3 DNA reads TGTGCCAGCAGTTTGGGACAGACATCCTACGAGCAGTACTTC.

This clonotype was seen a few times. The chain combines TRBV7-9 with TRBJ2-5, with D unclear. The CDR3 is made up of 12 amino acids. Trimming took 2 bases from V and 4 from J, leaving 5 bases between them. Germline CDR1 reads SEHNR; CDR2 reads FQNEAQ (reference sequence). In nucleotides, the CDR3 is TGTGCCAGCAGCTTAAACCGAGAGACCCAGTACTTC. This encodes CASSLNRETQYF.

Only a few counts were recorded for this clonotype. V gene TRBV28 combines with J gene TRBJ1-5; 9 positions match TRBD1. CDR1 and CDR2 (germline): MDHEN, SYDVKM. V lost 7 bases and J lost 5; bases outside the gene matches: 3. The CDR3 is made up of 13 amino acids. The CDR3 sequence: CASKTGGDQPQHF. Written as DNA, the CDR3 is TGTGCCAGCAAGACAGGGGGAGATCAGCCCCAGCATTTT.

This chain joins TRBV20-1 and TRBJ2-7; TRBD2 matches at 9 bases. Germline V gene lookup returns CDR1 DFQATT and CDR2 SNEGSKA (reference sequence). The CDR3 loop spans 12 amino acids. J was trimmed by 6 bases and V by 0 bases; bases with no gene match: 0. This CDR3 reads CSARELAGEQYF. The CDR3, as DNA: TGCAGTGCTAGAGAACTAGCGGGCGAGCAGTACTTC.

This clonotype was found many times. V is TRBV12-3 or TRBV12-4 and J is TRBJ1-5; TRBD1 might be the D (5 bases). Trimming pared 6 bases from V and 5 bases from J, leaving 17 bases between. This CDR3 comprises 15 residues. This CDR3 reads CASSSGRQGDQPQHF. The CDR3 bases are TGTGCCAGCAGCTCAGGGCGGCAGGGAGATCAGCCCCAGCATTTT.

This clonotype came up many times. V is TRBV7-9 and J is TRBJ1-5; no clear D. V lost 0 bases, J lost 0 bases, and 3 bases lay in between. This CDR3 region has 14 residues. Germline CDR1 reads SEHNR; CDR2 reads FQNEAQ (reference sequence). In nucleotides, the CDR3 is TGTGCCAGCAGCTTAGCAAATAGCAATCAGCCCCAGCATTTT. Its translation: CASSLANSNQPQHF.

This clonotype was observed at least ten times. V is TRBV10-3 and J is TRBJ2-3; possibly TRBD2 for D (6 bases). V lost 3 bases and J 4 bases, leaving 17 bases between the germline ends. The length of the CDR3 is 16 residues. The germline V gene encodes CDR1 ENHRY and CDR2 SYGVKD. The CDR3 here is CAISDRGLATPDTQYF. The CDR3 DNA reads TGTGCCATCAGTGATCGTGGGCTAGCGACCCCAGATACGCAGTATTTT.

The rearrangement links TRBV23-1 to TRBJ2-1, with D maybe TRBD1 (6 bases). TRBV23-1 is recorded as an ORF, its role being uncertain. This CDR3 region has 18 residues. V lost 4 bases, J lost 1 base, and 20 bases lay in between. The CDR3 DNA reads as TGCGCCAGCAGTCTCATCGCCTACAGGGTTAAGTCCTACAATGAGCAGTTCTTC. Translation: CASSLIAYRVKSYNEQFF.

The chain is built from TRBV7-2 and TRBJ2-7, with TRBD2 matching over 7 bases. The CDR3 totals 15 residues. The V gene end was trimmed by 1 base and the J gene end by 5 bases; junction bases not matched to a gene: 8. Looked up from germline, CDR1 is SGHTA and CDR2 is FQGNSA. In nucleotides, the CDR3 is TGTGCCAGCAGCTTAGGGGCCGGGAGGCGGAACGAGCAGTACTTC. This encodes CASSLGAGRRNEQYF.

This clonotype was counted only a few times. This sequence joins TRBV20-1 and TRBJ1-1; possible D gene TRBD1, 5 bases. V gave up 5 bases and J gave up 3 bases, with 13 bases separating them. Germline CDR1 reads DFQATT; CDR2 reads SNEGSKA (reference sequence). This CDR3 region has 13 residues. Here the CDR3 reads CSASDKVDTEAFF. For the CDR3, the DNA is TGCAGTGCTTCGGACAAGGTAGACACTGAAGCTTTCTTT.

This chain uses TRBV4-1 with TRBJ2-1, with 12 bases lining up with TRBD2. V lost 4 bases and J lost 2; bases outside the gene matches: 6. The V gene's germline CDR1 is MGHRA and CDR2 YSYEKL. The CDR3 is made up of 17 amino acids. The CDR3 DNA reads TGCGCCAGCAGCCGGTCGACTAGCGGGGGAACCTACAATGAGCAGTTCTTC. This sequence encodes CASSRSTSGGTYNEQFF.

V usage is TRBV6-6 and J usage is TRBJ2-7; D is ambiguous. V lost 2 bases and J 3 bases, leaving 14 bases between the germline ends. Germline V gene data show CDR1 as MNHNY and CDR2 as SVGAGI (reference sequence). The CDR3 runs 15 residues. CDR3 sequence: CASSYTPQGDYEQYF. The CDR3 nucleotides are TGTGCCAGCAGTTACACCCCCCAAGGCGACTACGAGCAGTACTTC.

This clonotype appeared a few times. V is TRBV6-6 and J is TRBJ1-5, with TRBD1 matching 7 bases. CDR3 size: 15 residues. Losses at the gene ends were 7 bases for V and 0 bases for J; bases not matched to a gene: 6. Looked up from germline, CDR1 is MNHNY and CDR2 is SVGAGI (reference sequence). The CDR3 DNA follows: TGTGCCAGCACCCGAGGACAGGCTAGCAATCAGCCCCAGCATTTT. It translates to CASTRGQASNQPQHF.

This clonotype was observed a handful of times. J is TRBJ2-7 and V is TRBV6-2 or TRBV6-3, with 10 bases fitting TRBD2. V gave up 2 bases and J gave up 5 bases; unmatched junction bases: 3. Germline-derived CDR1 and CDR2 are MNHEY and SVGEGT. The CDR3 is 14 residues long. The CDR3 coding sequence is TGTGCCAGCAGTTACGGGACTAGCGACCACGAGCAGTACTTC. It codes for CASSYGTSDHEQYF.

The chain is built from TRBV20-1 and TRBJ1-1; tentative D call: TRBD1 (5 bases). The germline CDR1 and CDR2 sequences are DFQATT and SNEGSKA (reference sequence). Trimming left V 6 bases short and J 1 base short, with 15 bases between. The CDR3 loop spans 14 amino acids. The CDR3 nucleotides read TGCAGTGCGCCATACAGGTCGGGGAACACTGAAGCTTTCTTT. Residues: CSAPYRSGNTEAFF.

This clonotype was detected many times. The chain is built from TRBV12-3 or TRBV12-4 and TRBJ1-1, with TRBD1 matching 10 bases. This CDR3 spans 16 amino acids. V gave up 0 bases and J gave up 4 bases; unmatched junction bases: 5. The CDR3 nucleotides read TGTGCCAGCAGTTTAGCGGGTAGGGACAGGGGCACTGAAGCTTTCTTT. This sequence encodes CASSLAGRDRGTEAFF.